The clone carrying this T cell receptor beta chain was seen at least ten times. Its antigen is unidentified. CDR3 length: 14 residues. J was trimmed by 7 bases and V by 5 bases; bases with no gene match: 6. Per the germline V gene, CDR1 is MNHEY and CDR2 is SMNVEV (reference sequence). TCR beta CDR3 regions were amplified from RNA transcripts. The first-round RT-PCR employed HTBI primers together with the Qiagen OneStep RT-PCR kit. A multiplex PCR was then performed as the second round. TCRdb ran MiXCR on the multiplex PCR reads and lists one entry per CDR3 protein. The table shows 600,000 to 650,000 distinct CDR3 sequences, with 22% occurring only once. This sample is part of a study of Graves' ophthalmopathy and Graves' hyperthyroidism. Study conclusions and caveats: Blood also carried most expanded thyroid clonotypes exceeding 0.001 frequency.

Sequencing used peripheral blood. V and J are TRBV27 and TRBJ2-7, with 12 bases aligning to TRBD2. This sequence was found in a young woman with stable Graves' hyperthyroidism. Some clones in this sample may be carry-over from other donors' samples. CDR3 amino acids: CASSPGLAGREQYF. The CDR3 DNA sequence: TGTGCCAGCAGTCCTGGACTAGCGGGACGGGAGCAGTACTTC.